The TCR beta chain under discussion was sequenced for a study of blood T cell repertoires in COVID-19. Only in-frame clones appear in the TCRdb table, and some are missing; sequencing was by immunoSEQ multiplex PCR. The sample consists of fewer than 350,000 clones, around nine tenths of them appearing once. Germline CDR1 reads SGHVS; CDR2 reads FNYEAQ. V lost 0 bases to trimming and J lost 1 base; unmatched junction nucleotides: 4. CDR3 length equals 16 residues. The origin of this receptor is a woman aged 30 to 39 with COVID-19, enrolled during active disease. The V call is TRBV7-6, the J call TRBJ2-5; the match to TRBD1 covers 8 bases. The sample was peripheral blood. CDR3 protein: CASSLAGQGGQETQYF. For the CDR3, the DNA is TGTGCCAGCAGCTTAGCAGGACAGGGTGGCCAAGAGACCCAGTACTTC.